This TCR beta chain was recovered during a study of T and B cells in COVID-19 patients. TRB rearrangements were amplified by multiplex PCR with BIOMED2 TRB-A/B primers. MiXCR was run by TCRdb on the multiplex PCR reads, yielding one entry per CDR3 protein. The repertoire holds 7,500 to 8,000 distinct CDR3 sequences, with roughly 25% as singletons. This clonotype was counted only a few times. Its specificity is not known. With 7 bases removed from V and 4 bases from J, the gap between germline ends came to 13 bases. Germline assignment: CDR1 LNHNV and CDR2 YYDKDF (reference sequence). This CDR3 is 13 amino acids long. General study findings and limits: Blood from mildly ill patients while symptomatic, and early samples from severe cases, were scarce. CD4+, regulatory T cell, CD8+ and sorted SARS-CoV-2-responsive or tetramer+ T cells were not yet sequenced.

From blood, roughly 240-550 ng of genomic DNA served as TRB template. The receptor comes from a human donor with active COVID-19. The chain joins TRBV15 to TRBJ1-2, with D possibly TRBD1 on 5 matching bases. What was sequenced was blood. CDR3 bases: TGTGCCACCACCCCTGGGACGGTCTATGGCTACACCTTC. Its translation is CATTPGTVYGYTF.